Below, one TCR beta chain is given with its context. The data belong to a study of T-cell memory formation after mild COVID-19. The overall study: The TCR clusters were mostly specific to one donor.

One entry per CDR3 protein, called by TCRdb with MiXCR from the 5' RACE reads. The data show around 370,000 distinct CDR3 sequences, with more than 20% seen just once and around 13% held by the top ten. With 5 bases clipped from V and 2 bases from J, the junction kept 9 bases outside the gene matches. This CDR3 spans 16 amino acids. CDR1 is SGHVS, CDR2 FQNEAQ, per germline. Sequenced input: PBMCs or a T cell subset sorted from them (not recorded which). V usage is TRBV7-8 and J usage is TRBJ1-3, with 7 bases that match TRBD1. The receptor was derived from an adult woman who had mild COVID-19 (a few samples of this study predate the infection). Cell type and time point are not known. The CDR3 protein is CASSPRRDSPGNTIYF. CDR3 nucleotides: TGTGCCAGCAGCCCGCGGAGGGACAGCCCTGGAAACACCATATATTTT.